This is a list of T cell receptor beta chains from one sample in a study of CD8 T cells in ankylosing spondylitis. MiXCR, run by TCRdb on the 5' RACE reads, gives a single entry per CDR3 protein. The sample lists 400,000 or so distinct CDR3 sequences; 25% to 30% were seen once. The sample consisted of blood, either unsorted or a sorted T cell fraction (not recorded which). These receptors were taken from a male donor with ankylosing spondylitis. Each CDR3 is given with its conserved first and last residue. A D gene is named only where the DNA matches it firmly. Some rows have no size entry. The others give once, few or many, or a class for an expanded clone.

>TRBJ2-1|TRBV11-2|many|NA
CASRVTGTPSQFF
TGTGCCAGCAGAGTGACCGGGACTCCAAGTCAGTTCTTC
>TRBJ2-7|TRBV20-1|NA|NA
CSARVRVREQYF
TGCAGTGCTAGAGTCAGGGTTCGCGAGCAGTACTTC
>TRBJ2-1|TRBV10-3|few|TRBD2
CAISPGGSGEQFF
TGTGCCATCAGCCCCGGGGGGTCCGGTGAGCAGTTCTTC
>TRBJ1-4|TRBV20-1|few|NA
CSATKQGPSNEKLFF
TGCAGTGCCACAAAACAGGGACCGTCTAATGAAAAACTGTTTTTT
>TRBJ1-2|TRBV3-1|NA|NA
CASSQVGGSNYGYTF
TGTGCCAGCAGCCAAGTTGGCGGTTCTAACTATGGCTACACCTTC
>TRBJ1-2|TRBV6-1|NA|NA
CASSLASGDYGYTF
TGTGCCAGCAGTCTCGCGTCAGGGGACTATGGCTACACCTTC
>TRBJ1-1|TRBV12-3/TRBV12-4|few|NA
CASSLSGRGTEAFF
TGTGCCAGCAGTTTATCAGGTAGGGGGACTGAAGCTTTCTTT
>TRBJ2-3|TRBV20-1|few|TRBD2
CSARGHLSGRAGSDTQYF
TGCAGTGCTAGAGGCCACCTTAGCGGGAGGGCCGGGTCAGATACGCAGTATTTT
>TRBJ2-1|TRBV5-5|NA|NA
CASSRLVRDEQFF
TGTGCCAGCAGCCGACTAGTTCGGGATGAGCAGTTCTTC
>TRBJ2-5|TRBV7-9|many|TRBD2
CASSLGTGGQETQYF
TGTGCCAGCAGCTTAGGCACGGGGGGACAAGAGACCCAGTACTTC
>TRBJ1-1|TRBV12-3/TRBV12-4|NA|TRBD1
CASSLARTGAGQAFF
TGTGCCAGCAGTTTAGCGCGGACAGGGGCCGGACAAGCTTTCTTT
>TRBJ1-2|TRBV12-3/TRBV12-4|few|NA
CASSDGVLGYTF
TGTGCCAGCAGCGATGGCGTCCTTGGCTACACCTTC
>TRBJ2-3|TRBV11-3|few|NA
CASSLFSVSTDTQYF
TGTGCCAGCAGCTTGTTTAGCGTTAGCACAGATACGCAGTATTTT
>TRBJ1-3|TRBV5-1|few|TRBD1
CASSFSGGSGNTIYF
TGCGCCAGCAGCTTTTCAGGGGGCTCGGGAAACACCATATATTTT
>TRBJ2-2|TRBV4-1|few|NA
CASSHFRTGRTSGDTGELFF
TGCGCCAGCAGCCATTTCCGGACAGGGCGTACTAGCGGAGACACCGGGGAGCTGTTTTTT
>TRBJ2-5|TRBV11-1|NA|TRBD2
CASSETGTSMSIGETQYF
TGTGCCAGCAGCGAAACCGGGACTAGCATGTCCATAGGCGAGACCCAGTACTTC
>TRBJ1-1|TRBV20-1|few|NA
CSARDAGKGTEAFF
TGCAGTGCTAGAGATGCAGGGAAGGGCACTGAAGCTTTCTTT
>TRBJ2-1|TRBV4-1|many|TRBD2
CASSQELASNEQFF
TGCGCCAGCAGCCAAGAACTAGCGTCTAATGAGCAGTTCTTC
>TRBJ1-2|TRBV5-5|few|NA
CASSPTRGFYTF
TGTGCCAGCAGCCCAACCCGGGGATTCTACACCTTC
>TRBJ1-6|TRBV4-2|few|NA
CASSQDLRTAPFYNSPLHF
TGTGCCAGCAGCCAAGATCTTAGGACAGCGCCCTTCTATAATTCACCCCTCCACTTT
>TRBJ1-1|TRBV4-2|NA|NA
CASSPEASTGGRTEAFF
TGTGCCAGCAGCCCCGAAGCCTCTACAGGAGGAAGGACTGAAGCTTTCTTT
>TRBJ1-5|TRBV3-1|NA|NA
CASSQGRGIGQPQHF
TGTGCCAGCAGCCAAGGGAGGGGAATAGGTCAGCCCCAGCATTTT
>TRBJ2-1|TRBV29-1|few|TRBD2
CSVVASGREDEQFF
TGCAGCGTTGTAGCTAGCGGGAGAGAAGATGAGCAGTTCTTC
>TRBJ2-3|TRBV5-1|NA|NA
CASSSTSGKDTQYF
TGCGCCAGCAGCTCCACGTCGGGCAAAGATACGCAGTATTTT
>TRBJ2-3|TRBV20-1|few|NA
CSAEPGPRRDTQYF
TGCAGTGCTGAGCCGGGACCCAGGAGAGATACGCAGTATTTT
>TRBJ2-3|TRBV6-1|NA|NA
CASSVDGTDTQYF
TGTGCCAGCAGTGTCGATGGCACAGATACGCAGTATTTT
>TRBJ2-5|TRBV6-2/TRBV6-3|few|NA
CASSYSAGMETQYF
TGTGCCAGCAGTTACTCGGCAGGGATGGAGACCCAGTACTTC
>TRBJ2-1|TRBV29-1|few|NA
CSSTRSYNEQFF
TGCAGCTCAACCCGTTCCTACAATGAGCAGTTCTTC
>TRBJ2-1|TRBV4-1|few|NA
CASSQGVPRGGNEQFF
TGCGCCAGCAGCCAAGGGGTTCCCAGGGGAGGCAATGAGCAGTTCTTC
>TRBJ2-7|TRBV5-1|NA|NA
CASSPRRYSYEQYF
TGCGCCAGCAGCCCCCGAAGGTACTCCTACGAGCAGTACTTC
>TRBJ2-2|TRBV24-1|once|NA
CATSDSRSYTGELFF
TGTGCCACCAGTGATAGCAGGAGCTACACCGGGGAGCTGTTTTTT
>TRBJ2-5|TRBV3-1|NA|NA
CASEQQETQYF
TGTGCTAGCGAGCAACAAGAGACCCAGTACTTC
>TRBJ2-3|TRBV29-1|NA|NA
CSVAAVITDTQYF
TGCAGCGTTGCAGCGGTAATCACAGATACGCAGTATTTT
>TRBJ1-1|TRBV12-3/TRBV12-4|NA|NA
CASSLGAGVSAFF
TGTGCCAGCAGTTTAGGGGCAGGGGTTAGTGCTTTCTTT
>TRBJ1-2|TRBV3-1|NA|TRBD1
CASSHRQGNGYTF
TGTGCCAGCAGCCACCGACAGGGCAATGGCTACACCTTC
>TRBJ2-7|TRBV20-1|few|NA
CSAKSPDSYEQYF
TGCAGTGCAAAGTCTCCAGATTCCTACGAGCAGTACTTC
>TRBJ1-1|TRBV20-1|NA|NA
CSASARGLGTEAFF
TGCAGTGCTAGTGCCAGGGGTTTGGGCACTGAAGCTTTCTTT
>TRBJ2-1|TRBV15|NA|NA
CATSRITLEGFNEQFF
TGTGCCACCAGCAGAATCACATTGGAAGGATTCAATGAGCAGTTCTTC
>TRBJ2-1|TRBV20-1|NA|TRBD2
CSATPGLGGNEQFF
TGCAGTGCTACCCCGGGACTAGGGGGCAATGAGCAGTTCTTC
>TRBJ2-3|TRBV7-2|NA|NA
CASSTRRTDTQYF
TGTGCCAGCAGCACCCGTCGGACAGATACGCAGTATTTT
>TRBJ2-2|TRBV19|few|TRBD1
CASSPGQVTGELFF
TGTGCCAGTAGTCCCGGACAGGTCACCGGGGAGCTGTTTTTT
>TRBJ1-4|TRBV27|few|NA
CASSFPNEKLFF
TGTGCCAGCAGTTTCCCTAATGAAAAACTGTTTTTT
>TRBJ2-1|TRBV12-3/TRBV12-4|NA|NA
CASPPSGEFYNEQFF
TGTGCCAGCCCCCCGTCGGGGGAGTTCTACAATGAGCAGTTCTTC
>TRBJ2-5|TRBV7-9|NA|NA
CASSFREGVETQYF
TGTGCCAGCAGCTTTAGGGAAGGGGTGGAGACCCAGTACTTC